This TCR beta chain was observed in a study of post-analysis software for immune sequencing data. Study-wide points: Multiple sclerosis patients showed significantly lower normalized Chao1 diversity than controls did.

Regarding this clonotype: Its antigen is not known.

Unique molecular identifiers featured in each of the TCR beta cDNA libraries. TCRdb independently ran MiXCR on the PCR reads; one entry per CDR3 protein. The sample has over 700,000 distinct CDR3 sequences, approximately 30% seen once. The receptor was isolated from a girl between 10 and 17 years old with multiple sclerosis. Sequencing was done on a sample of blood.

This CDR3 reads CASSPRPSSPLHF. The CDR3, as DNA: TGTGCCAGCAGCCCCCGGCCGTCTTCACCCCTCCACTTT. This chain connects TRBV27 to TRBJ1-6; D gene ambiguous. Trimming stripped 6 bases from V and 9 bases from J, with 12 bases between. Germline V CDR1 and CDR2: MNHEY, SMNVEV (reference sequence). The CDR3 has 13 amino acids.